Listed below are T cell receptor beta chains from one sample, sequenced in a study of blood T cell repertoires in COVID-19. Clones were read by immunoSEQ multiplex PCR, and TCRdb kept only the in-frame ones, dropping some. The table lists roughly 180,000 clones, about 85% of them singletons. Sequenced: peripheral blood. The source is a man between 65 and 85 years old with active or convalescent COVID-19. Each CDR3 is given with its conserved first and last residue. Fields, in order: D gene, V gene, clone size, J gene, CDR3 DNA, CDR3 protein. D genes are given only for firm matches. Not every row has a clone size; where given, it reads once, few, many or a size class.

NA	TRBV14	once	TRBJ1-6	TGTGCCAGCAGCCTCGGGAGCAGCCACTATAATTCACCCCTCCACTTT	CASSLGSSHYNSPLHF
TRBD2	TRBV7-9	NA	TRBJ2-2	TGTGCCAGCAGCTTAGGACTAGCGGCCACCGGGGAGCTGTTTTTT	CASSLGLAATGELFF
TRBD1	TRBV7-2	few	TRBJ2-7	TGTGCCAGCAGCCTCGGACAGGGCACCGAGCAGTACTTC	CASSLGQGTEQYF
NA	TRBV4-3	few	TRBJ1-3	TGCGCCAGCAGCCAAACTAGAAACACCATATATTTT	CASSQTRNTIYF
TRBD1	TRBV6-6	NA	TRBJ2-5	TGTGCCAGCAGTTACCCCGGGACAGGGAAAGAGACCCAGTACTTC	CASSYPGTGKETQYF
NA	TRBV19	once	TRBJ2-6	TGTGCCAGTAGTGCCAGGGTTGGTGGGGCCAACGTCCTGACTTTC	CASSARVGGANVLTF
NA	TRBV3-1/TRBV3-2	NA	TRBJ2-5	TGTGCCAGCAGCCGTCTGGGGGGGCGGGGGACCCAGTACTTC	CASSRLGGRGTQYF
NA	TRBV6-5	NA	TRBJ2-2	TGTGCCACCCACAGGGAGAACACCGGGGAGCTGTTTTTT	CATHRENTGELFF
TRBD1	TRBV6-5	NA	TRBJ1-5	TGTGCCAGCAGTTACTTCGGACAGGGGGCAAATCAGCCCCAGCATTTT	CASSYFGQGANQPQHF
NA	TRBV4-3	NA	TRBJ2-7	TGCGCCAGCAGCCAAGCAACGGCAGGGGATGCCTACGAGCAGTACTTC	CASSQATAGDAYEQYF
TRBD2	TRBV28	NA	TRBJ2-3	TGTGCCAGCAGTTTAGACCTGGGTGGGACTATTTCGTACACGCAGTATTTT	CASSLDLGGTISYTQYF
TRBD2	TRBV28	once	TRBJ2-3	TGTGCCAGCAGTTTGTGGGAGGGTAGCACAGATACGCAGTATTTT	CASSLWEGSTDTQYF
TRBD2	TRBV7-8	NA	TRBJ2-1	TGTGCCAGCAGCTTAGCGTTGGCGGGAGTGAATGAGCAGTTCTTC	CASSLALAGVNEQFF
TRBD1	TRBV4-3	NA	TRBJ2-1	TGCGCCAGCAGCCAAGTAAGGACAGGGTGGGGCAATGAGCAGTTCTTC	CASSQVRTGWGNEQFF
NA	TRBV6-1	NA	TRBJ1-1	TGTGCCAGCAGTGAATCTTTGTCGGTAGAAGCTTTCTTT	CASSESLSVEAFF
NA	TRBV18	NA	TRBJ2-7	TGTGCCAGCTCACCACTCGCAGTATCCTACGAGCAGTACTTC	CASSPLAVSYEQYF
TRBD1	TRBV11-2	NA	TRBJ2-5	TGTGCCAGCAGCTTCAGAGGAGAGTGGTGGACAGGGGGTTTTGAGACCCAGTACTTC	CASSFRGEWWTGGFETQYF
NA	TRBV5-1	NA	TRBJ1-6	TGCGCCAGCAGCTTGTCAGGGGCGCTTCTATCACCCCTCCACTTT	CASSLSGALLSPLHF
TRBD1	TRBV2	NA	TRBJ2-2	TGTGCCAGCAGGAGGACAGGGCGGACCGGGGAGCTGTTTTTT	CASRRTGRTGELFF
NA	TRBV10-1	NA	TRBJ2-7	TGCGCCAGCAGTCCCGCCCGGCAGGGTATCCACGAGCAGTACTTC	CASSPARQGIHEQYF
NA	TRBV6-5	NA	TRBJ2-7	TGTGCCAGCAGTCCCCTACCGACAAATTCCTACGAGCAGTACTTC	CASSPLPTNSYEQYF
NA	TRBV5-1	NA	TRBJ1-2	TGCGCCAGCAGCCCCGAACAGGGTGGAGTGACCTATGGCTACACCTTC	CASSPEQGGVTYGYTF
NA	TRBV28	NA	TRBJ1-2	TGTGCCAGCAGTTTTGCAGGGGCCGAGGGCTACACCTTC	CASSFAGAEGYTF
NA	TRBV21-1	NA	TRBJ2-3	TGTGCCAGCAGCCCTCCTAGGGGGTTGTCCACAGATACGCAGTATTTT	CASSPPRGLSTDTQYF
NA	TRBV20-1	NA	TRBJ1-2	TGCAGTGCGAGTATGAGACTGCGAAATAACTATGGCTACACCTTC	CSASMRLRNNYGYTF
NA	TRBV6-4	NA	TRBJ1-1	TGTGCCAGCAGCTTGGAGTATAACACTGAAGCTTTCTTT	CASSLEYNTEAFF
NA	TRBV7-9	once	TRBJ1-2	TGTGCCAGCAGCTTAGTCGTCTATGGCTACACCTTC	CASSLVVYGYTF
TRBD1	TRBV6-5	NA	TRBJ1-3	TGTGCCGTACTCCGGGACAGACACTCTGGAAACACCATATATTTT	CAVLRDRHSGNTIYF
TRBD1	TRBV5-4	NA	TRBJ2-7	TGTGCCAGCAGCACCGGGACAGGACCCACCTACGAGCAGTACTTC	CASSTGTGPTYEQYF
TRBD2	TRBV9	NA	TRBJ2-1	TGTGCCAGCAGCGCGGGACTAGCGGGAGGGATCCAGTACAATGAGCAGTTCTTC	CASSAGLAGGIQYNEQFF
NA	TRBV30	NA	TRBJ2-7	TGTGCCTGGAGAGCGGTGGGGAACTACGAGCAGTACTTC	CAWRAVGNYEQYF
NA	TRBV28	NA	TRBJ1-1	TGTGCCAGCAGTTTAACGACTGCAGCCACTGAAGCTTTCTTT	CASSLTTAATEAFF
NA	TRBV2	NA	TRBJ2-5	TGTGCCAGCACCCGGGGGTGGCAAGAGACCCAGTACTTC	CASTRGWQETQYF
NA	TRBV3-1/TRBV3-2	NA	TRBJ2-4	TGTGCCAGCAGCCCGAGATATCGCCCTCTCTCAGCCAAAAACATTCAGTACTTC	CASSPRYRPLSAKNIQYF
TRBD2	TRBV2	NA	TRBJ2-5	TGTGCCAGCAATATAGGGAGGGGAGAGACCCAGTACTTC	CASNIGRGETQYF
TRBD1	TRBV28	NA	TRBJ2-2	TGTGCCAGCAGTTGGACAGGGGGCCGGTTGGAGCTGTTTTTT	CASSWTGGRLELFF
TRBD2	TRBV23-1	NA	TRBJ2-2	TGCGCCAGCAGTCAATCTCGTTCGGCGGGAGAACGATGGAGCGGGGAGCTGTTTTTT	CASSQSRSAGERWSGELFF
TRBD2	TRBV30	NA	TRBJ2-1	TGTGCCTGGAGCCTCGGACTAGCGGGGGGGCAGGATGAGCAGTTCTTC	CAWSLGLAGGQDEQFF
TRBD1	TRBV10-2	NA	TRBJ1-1	TGCGCCAGCACCAGGACAGGGGGTGGATCTGAAGCTTTCTTT	CASTRTGGGSEAFF
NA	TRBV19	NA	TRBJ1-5	TGTGCCAGTAGTATAAATCCCTATAGCAATCAGCCCCAGCATTTT	CASSINPYSNQPQHF
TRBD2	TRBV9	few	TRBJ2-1	TGTGCCAGCAGCGTAGGACTAGCCTCCTCTCAGAACAATGAGCAGTTCTTC	CASSVGLASSQNNEQFF
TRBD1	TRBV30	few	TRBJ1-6	TGTGCCTGGACTACGGGACAGGGGGGGTATTCACCCCTCCACTTT	CAWTTGQGGYSPLHF
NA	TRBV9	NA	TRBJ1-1	TGTGCCAGCAGCGTAGTAAGGAGGGGTACTGAAGCTTTCTTT	CASSVVRRGTEAFF
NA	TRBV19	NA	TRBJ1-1	TGTGCCAGTAGCGTTGGGGGCGGACCCACTGAAGCTTTCTTT	CASSVGGGPTEAFF
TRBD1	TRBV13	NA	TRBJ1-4	TGTGCCAGCAGCTCACAGGGGATAGGTGAAAAACTGTTTTTT	CASSSQGIGEKLFF
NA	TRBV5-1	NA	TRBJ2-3	TGCGCCAGCAGCTTGGGGGGGCCTTCTACGCAGTATTTT	CASSLGGPSTQYF
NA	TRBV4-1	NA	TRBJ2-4	TGCGCCAGCAGCCTGGGACTGGAAAACATTCAGTACTTC	CASSLGLENIQYF
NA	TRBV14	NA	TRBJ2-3	TGTGCCAGCAGCCCTAAACTAGCACATTCAGGGGGAGTGACAGATACGCAGTATTTT	CASSPKLAHSGGVTDTQYF
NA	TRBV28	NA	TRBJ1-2	TGTGCCAGCAGTTTAGAGGGCTATGGCTACACCTTC	CASSLEGYGYTF
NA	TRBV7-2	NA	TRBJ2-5	TGTGCCAGCAGCTTTAGAGAGACCCAGTACTTC	CASSFRETQYF
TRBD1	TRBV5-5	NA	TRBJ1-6	TGTGCCAGCAGCTTGGGTCCGGGACAGAATAATTCACCCCTCCACTTT	CASSLGPGQNNSPLHF